This TCR beta chain was found in a study of CD8+ T cells in alopecia areata. This CDR3 spans 13 amino acids. With V trimmed by 4 bases and J by 5 bases, 3 bases remained unmatched. The germline V gene has CDR1 MGHDK and CDR2 SYGVNS. In each case, RNA was isolated and then reverse transcribed into cDNA as the sequencing template. Sequenced by immunoSEQ multiplex PCR; TCRdb stores in-frame clones only, minus some. The sample lists around 98,000 clones, about 40% occurring once. The source of this sequence is a human donor with alopecia areata. The chain recombines TRBV25-1 with TRBJ2-5; 8 nucleotides match TRBD1. The sample taken for sequencing was CD4+ T cells sorted from blood. Here the CDR3 reads CASSGTGLETQYF. The CDR3 DNA sequence: TGTGCCAGCAGTGGGACAGGGTTGGAGACCCAGTACTTC. The complete variable domain, with remaining parts taken from reference TRBV25-1 and TRBJ2-5, reads EADIYQTPRYLVIGTGKKITLECSQTMGHDKMYWYQQDPGMELHLIHYSYGVNSTEKGDLSSESTVSRIRTEHFPLTLESARPSHTSQYLCASSGTGLETQYFGPGTRLLVL.